This entry lists 8 T cell receptor beta chains sequenced from one sample in a study of cytomegalovirus exposure and HLA in healthy donors. The PCR ran on 60 Vbeta and 13 Jbeta primers. The data were produced by immunoSEQ multiplex PCR, yet TCRdb's version contains in-frame clones alone and is incomplete. The sample contains approximately 160,000 clones, 70% to 80% of which appear only once. Sample: PBMCs. The origin of the receptors is a woman in her 30s in good health and CMV-seropositive.

The gene calls are TRBV30 and TRBJ1-5; a weak D match, TRBD1 (5 bases). Germline V gene sequence: CDR1 GTSNPN, CDR2 SVGIG (reference sequence). V lost 2 bases to trimming and J lost 6 bases, with 11 bases between them. The CDR3 spans 13 residues. As DNA, the CDR3 is TGTGCCTGGAGTTACCAGGGTGTTCAGCCCCAGCATTTT. Its translation: CAWSYQGVQPQHF. Drawing the rest from reference TRBV30 and TRBJ1-5, the complete variable domain is SQTIHQWPATLVQPVGSPLSLECTVEGTSNPNLYWYRQAAGRGLQLLFYSVGIGQISSEVPQNLSASRPQDRQFILSSKKLLLSDSGFYLCAWSYQGVQPQHFGDGTRLSIL.

The chain recombines TRBV19 with TRBJ1-3, with D maybe TRBD1 (5 bases). This CDR3 is built from 15 residues. Trimming left V 5 bases short and J 0 bases short, with 11 bases between. Germline V gene data show CDR1 as LNHDA and CDR2 as SQIVND (reference sequence). The CDR3 here is CASSVDRTSGNTIYF. DNA of the CDR3: TGTGCCAGTAGTGTTGACAGAACCTCTGGAAACACCATATATTTT. The complete variable domain, with remaining parts taken from reference TRBV19 and TRBJ1-3, reads DGGITQSPKYLFRKEGQNVTLSCEQNLNHDAMYWYRQDPGQGLRLIYYSQIVNDFQKGDIAEGYSVSREKKESFPLTVTSAQKNPTAFYLCASSVDRTSGNTIYFGEGSWLTVV.

The J gene is TRBJ1-1, the V gene TRBV7-2; D is unclear. The CDR3 totals 16 residues. Germline-derived CDR1 and CDR2 are SGHTA and FQGNSA. Deletions cut 3 bases from V and 0 bases from J, with 14 bases between. CDR3 protein: CASSFIRGYLNTEAFF. The CDR3 DNA is TGTGCCAGCAGCTTCATCCGGGGATACCTGAACACTGAAGCTTTCTTT.

The J gene is TRBJ2-6, the V gene TRBV7-3; D uncertain. Between the trimmed V and J ends, which lost 4 bases and 0 bases, there was a span of 4 bases. The CDR3 runs to 14 residues. Germline assignment: CDR1 SGHTA and CDR2 FQGTGA. CDR3 region: CASSWSSGANVLTF. The CDR3, as DNA: TGTGCCAGCAGCTGGAGCTCTGGGGCCAACGTCCTGACTTTC.

V and J are TRBV10-3 and TRBJ2-1; a weak D match, TRBD2 (6 bases). Germline values: CDR1 ENHRY, CDR2 SYGVKD. Trimming stripped 10 bases from V and 0 bases from J, with 19 bases between. This CDR3 spans 16 amino acids. The chain's CDR3 is CATRRGQVISYNEQFF. DNA of the CDR3: TGTGCCACACGGAGGGGTCAGGTTATCTCCTACAATGAGCAGTTCTTC.

The chain recombines TRBV6-1 with TRBJ1-1, with D hard to call. The CDR3 has 10 residues. Germline assignment: CDR1 MNHNS and CDR2 SASEGT. V shed 5 bases and J shed 6 bases, with 4 bases lying between them. The CDR3 sequence: CASSRAEAFF. The CDR3, as DNA: TGTGCCAGCAGTCGAGCTGAAGCTTTCTTT.

The chain couples TRBV11-3 to TRBJ1-6, with a tentative D call TRBD1 (6 bases). The germline gives CDR1 SGHNT, CDR2 YENEEA. The CDR3 contains 14 residues. The V end lost 5 bases, the J end lost 7 bases, and 12 bases lay between the germline ends. CDR3 nucleotide sequence: TGTGCCAGCAGCCGGGGACACGCAAATTCACCCCTCCACTTT. Encoded protein: CASSRGHANSPLHF.

In its sample, this clone was seen a few times. This chain links TRBV11-2 with TRBJ2-3, with TRBD2 identical over 11 bases. Germline values: CDR1 SGHAT, CDR2 FQNNGV. There are 16 residues in the CDR3. V dropped 4 bases and J dropped 1; count of bases not matched to a gene: 4. CDR3 nucleotide sequence: TGTGCCAGCAGCTCATTGACTAGCGGGGGCACAGATACGCAGTATTTT. This encodes CASSSLTSGGTDTQYF.